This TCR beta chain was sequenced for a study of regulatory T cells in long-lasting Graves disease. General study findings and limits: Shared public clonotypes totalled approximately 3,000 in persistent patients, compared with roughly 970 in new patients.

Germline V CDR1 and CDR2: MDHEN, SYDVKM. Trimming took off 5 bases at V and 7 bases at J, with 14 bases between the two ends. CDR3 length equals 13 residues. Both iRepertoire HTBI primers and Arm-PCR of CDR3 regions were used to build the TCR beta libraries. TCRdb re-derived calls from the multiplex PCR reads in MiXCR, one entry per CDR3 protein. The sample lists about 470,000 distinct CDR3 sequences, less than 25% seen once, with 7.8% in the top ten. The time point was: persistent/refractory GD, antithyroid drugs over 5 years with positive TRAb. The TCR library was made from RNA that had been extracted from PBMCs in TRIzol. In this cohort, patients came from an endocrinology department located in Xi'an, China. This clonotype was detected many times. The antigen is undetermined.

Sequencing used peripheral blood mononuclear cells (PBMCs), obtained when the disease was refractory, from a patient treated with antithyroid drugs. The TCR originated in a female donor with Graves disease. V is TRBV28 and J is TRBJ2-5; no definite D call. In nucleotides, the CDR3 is TGTGCCAGCAGTCGCCAAATAGCAGGGACCCAGTACTTC. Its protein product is CASSRQIAGTQYF.